This T cell receptor (beta chain) was recovered during a study of spatial heterogeneity in lung cancer (dated by TCRdb to between 2018 and 2021). At the level of the whole study: More beta-chain than alpha-chain transcripts were consistently detected, likely reflecting higher beta-chain transcript abundance. In the raw uncorrected reads, each unique combination of TCR and UMI appeared on average more than ten times. TCR alpha and beta repertoires were quantitatively compared across multiple tumor regions, matched nontumor lung and blood in non-small cell lung cancer. TCR repertoire features were related to nonsynonymous mutation counts determined by whole-exome sequencing of tumor tissue. At surgery, both alpha and beta chains were TCR-sequenced in 200 to 250 tumor regions, approximately 64 matched nontumor lung samples and around 50 PBMC samples. The full study reports these points: Ubiquitous expanded tumor TCRs were detected in blood more often at tumor resection than at routine follow-up. Additional single-cell paired TCR alpha and beta sequencing was considered necessary to confirm, at a functional level, the hypothesis that regional TCRs recognize regional mutations.

The CDR3 sequence holds 14 residues, the cysteine and phenylalanine included. The CDR3 DNA has 42 bases and is translated from base 1. The germline V end is reduced by 8 bases and the J end by 7 bases; junction bases left unmatched: 13. From the germline V gene, CDR1 is MNHEY and CDR2 is SVGAGI. Sample time point, as interpreted from the label and publication: sample taken at primary tumor resection. Whole RNA extracted from tumor and nontumor lung tissue, or from cryopreserved PBMC samples, was used for TCR sequencing without cell sorting. Donors were about 70 patients with early-stage, untreated non-small cell lung cancer from the lung TRACERx cohort. A patient was chosen for TCR sequencing only when enough RNA was available from at least two tumor regions. The library was made by 5' RACE. These reads were obtained on a NextSeq 500. The TCR library protocol attached a unique molecular identifier to each TCR cDNA molecule to allow correction of PCR and sequencing errors. As for how the authors treated the data: TCR identification, UMI-based error correction and CDR3 extraction were all carried out with Decombinator tools. Expanded TCRs were defined as those above a frequency of 2 per 1,000, corresponding to the top 1% of the tumor frequency distribution. Renyi diversity was calculated using the R vegan package after each repertoire was subsampled 100 times to 5,000 TCRs. CDR3 similarity networks were constructed using string-kernel similarity of amino acid triplets, with links drawn between CDR3s whose pairwise similarity was above 0.82. Using fastp at Q25 and MiXCR, TCRdb reprocessed the public reads and kept productive beta chains. Entries that share a CDR3 protein sequence are merged under the most common genes and DNA. The V and J calls and clone size come from TCRdb's table, not from the authors' own analysis. Recorded for this sample are more than 10,000 distinct CDR3 sequences; less than 15% of them occurred a single time. Under 45% of the sample lies in the top ten.

This clonotype was observed a few times. The antigen it recognizes is unknown. Base qualities are not at hand, and no much larger clone is one base apart. The rearranged segments are TRBV6-5 and TRBJ2-7; TRBD1 agrees with 8 junctional bases. The receptor's source is a male donor with early-stage non-small cell lung cancer. This material consisted of PBMCs, taken at surgery. The CDR3 region: CASAPDRVSWEQYF. The nucleotide sequence reads as follows: TGTGCCAGCGCGCCGGACAGGGTGTCGTGGGAGCAGTACTTC.